The sequence of this T cell receptor beta chain was determined in a study of control samples from healthy donors and cancer patients. This clone is a singleton in its sample. The V and J ends lost 7 bases and 4 bases respectively, with 14 bases between them. The CDR3 length is 13 residues. Only in-frame clones appear in the TCRdb table, and some are missing; sequencing was by immunoSEQ multiplex PCR. The data hold some 65,000 clones, with approximately 88% observed a single time. The chain has TRBV12-3 or TRBV12-4 and TRBJ2-7, with TRBD1 as a possible D gene (5 bases). The receptor's source is a woman in her fifties or sixties with lung cancer. Sample: PBMCs. The CDR3 protein is CASTRTRRYEQYF. In nucleotides, the CDR3 is TGTGCCAGCACCCGGACACGACGGTACGAGCAGTACTTC.